The next 20 T cell receptor beta chains were all read from a single sample in a study of tumor and adjacent non-tumor tissue in lung cancer. RNA was extracted from bulk tissue without any cell sorting. Distant lung tissue was collected more than 3 cm away from the tumor edge. TCRbeta libraries were built with three rounds of nested PCR, modified from ARM-PCR. TCRdb itself ran the multiplex PCR reads through MiXCR, one entry per CDR3 protein. The table has about 50,000 distinct CDR3 sequences, about 70% seen once. Sequencing was carried out using distant non-tumor lung tissue. The receptors come from a woman between 55 and 75 years old with non-small cell lung cancer.

Worth noting for this clonotype: At one of its ends the junction is not consistent with the germline gene, which may arise from a read error. The J gene is TRBJ2-7, the V gene TRBV6-2 or TRBV6-3; tentative D call: TRBD1 (5 bases). This CDR3 contains 15 residues. CDR1 and CDR2 from the germline V gene are MNHEY and SVGEGT. The CDR3 is CASNYRTGSLYEQYF. In nucleotides, the CDR3 is TGTGCCAGCAATTACAGAACAGGATCCCTCTACGAGCAGTACTTC.

Note on this clonotype: Compared with germline, one end of the junction differs, possibly owing to a read error. The V and J genes are TRBV25-1 and TRBJ2-2; 7 bases fit TRBD1. The germline gives CDR1 MGHDK, CDR2 SYGVNS. This CDR3 is built from 15 residues. The CDR3 spells CASNELQGNTGELFF. In nucleotides, the CDR3 is TGTGCCAGCAACGAATTACAGGGGAACACAGGGGAGCTGTTTTTT.

This clonotype turned up a few times. Compared with germline, one end of the junction differs, possibly owing to a read error. V gene TRBV14 combines with J gene TRBJ1-1; D gene ambiguous. The CDR3 sequence is 15 residues long. Germline V gives CDR1 SGHDN, CDR2 FVKESK. The CDR3 coding sequence is TGTGCCAGCAGGCAAGATCCGGGTGTAATAACTGAAGCTTTCTTT. It translates to CASRQDPGVITEAFF.

The chain recombines TRBV12-3 or TRBV12-4 with TRBJ2-3; tentatively, D is TRBD2 (6 bases). This CDR3 is 16 amino acids long. The V end lost 5 bases, the J end lost 6 bases, and 21 bases lay between the germline ends. CDR3 in amino acids: CASSTTSGWPTDTQYF. The CDR3 DNA sequence: TGTGCCAGCAGTACAACCAGCGGGTGGCCTACGGATACGCAGTATTTT.

A single count supports this clonotype. J is TRBJ2-7 and V is TRBV12-3 or TRBV12-4; unclear D gene. The CDR3 extends over 14 amino acids. V shed 6 bases and J shed 1 base, with 13 bases lying between them. For the CDR3, the DNA is TGTGCCAGCAGAATACGTGGGTATTCCTACGAGCAGTACTTC. This gives the protein CASRIRGYSYEQYF.

There are many counts of this clonotype. V usage is TRBV5-5 and J usage is TRBJ2-5; the D gene is possibly TRBD2 (5 bases). The CDR3 contains 16 residues. Germline assignment: CDR1 SGHKS and CDR2 YYEKEE (reference sequence). V shed 2 bases and J shed 1 base, with 15 bases lying between them. DNA for the CDR3: TGTGCCAGCAGCTTTGGCACGGGGTCCCTCCAAGAGACCCAGTACTTC. Its translation: CASSFGTGSLQETQYF.

The V and J genes are TRBV28 and TRBJ1-4; no firm D call. This CDR3 has 12 residues. Trimming cost V 4 bases and J 17 bases, with 17 bases left between them. Germline V gene data show CDR1 as MDHEN and CDR2 as SYDVKM. CDR3 DNA: TGTGCCAGCAGTTCGAGAAATGAAAAAATATTTTTT. This gives the protein CASSSRNEKIFF.

As regards this clonotype: Since no conserved phenylalanine or tryptophan closes the CDR3, a read error is the likely cause. The rearrangement uses TRBV6-5 and TRBJ2-5, with 8 bases matching TRBD1. This CDR3 spans 14 amino acids. The V gene's germline CDR1 is MNHEY and CDR2 SVGAGI. CDR3 protein: CASSRTGRQKTQYC. The CDR3 DNA reads as TGTGCTAGCAGTCGGACAGGGCGTCAAAAGACCCAGTACTGC.

As to this clonotype: The junction and the germline gene differ at one end; a read error may be behind it. The chain has TRBV11-1 and TRBJ2-5, with 8 bases that match TRBD1. Germline V CDR1 and CDR2: SGHAT, FQDESV (reference sequence). CDR3 size: 18 residues. The CDR3 protein is CVSSLPMDVQGDGETQYF. The CDR3 DNA reads as TGTGTCAGCAGCTTGCCGATGGATGTACAGGGGGATGGAGAGACCCAGTACTTC.

The chain is built from TRBV6-6 and TRBJ1-1; no firm D call. The CDR3 has 13 amino acids. The V gene lost 5 bases and the J gene lost 4 bases, with 11 bases spanning the gap. The germline V gene encodes CDR1 MNHNY and CDR2 SVGAGI (reference sequence). Written as DNA, the CDR3 is TGTGCCAGCAGTCACCCGGACTGCACTGAAGCTTTCTTT. Amino acid sequence: CASSHPDCTEAFF.

This clonotype was seen at least ten times. V is TRBV12-5 and J is TRBJ1-4; 10 nucleotides align to TRBD1. The CDR3 contains 14 residues. CDR1 is LGHNT, CDR2 FRNRAP, per germline. Trimming removed 9 bases from V and 6 bases from J; junction bases left unmatched: 7. CDR3 nucleotides: TGTGCTAGCGGGACCGGGACAGGGGATGAAAAACTGTTTTTT. Amino acid sequence: CASGTGTGDEKLFF.

The chain has TRBV11-1 and TRBJ1-1, with TRBD1 matching over 11 bases. The CDR3 totals 15 residues. Looked up from germline, CDR1 is SGHAT and CDR2 is FQDESV (reference sequence). J gave up 12 bases and V 5 bases, and 14 bases lay outside the gene matches. In DNA form, the CDR3 reads TGTGCCAGCAGCCCAGGACAGGGGGCGGAAACCGAAACTTTCTTT. Amino acid sequence: CASSPGQGAETETFF.

This clonotype was seen more than once but under ten times. The chain is built from TRBV7-3 and TRBJ2-1; no definite D call. The V end lost 2 bases, the J end lost 0 bases, and 5 bases lay between the germline ends. This CDR3 spans 14 amino acids. Germline loops: CDR1 SGHTA, CDR2 FQGTGA. The CDR3: CASSLQDSYNEQFF. The CDR3 bases are TGTGCCAGCAGCTTACAGGACTCCTACAATGAGCAGTTCTTC.

A word on this clonotype: At one of its ends the junction is not consistent with the germline gene, which may arise from a read error. V gene TRBV29-1 combines with J gene TRBJ1-2; D is unclear. In germline, CDR1 is SQVTM, CDR2 ANQGSEA. The CDR3 is made up of 12 amino acids. CDR3 DNA: TGCAGCGCCGTAGACGATAACTATGGCTATACCTTC. As protein: CSAVDDNYGYTF.

The rearrangement uses TRBV11-3 and TRBJ2-7; TRBD1 is a possible D gene (6 bases). Per germline, CDR1 SGHNT and CDR2 YENEEA. CDR3 length equals 12 residues. V was pared by 5 bases and J by 10 bases, with 15 bases between. Here the CDR3 reads CASSPTGTYQYF. CDR3 sequence (DNA): TGTGCCAGCAGCCCTACAGGGACCTACCAGTACTTC.

Remarks on this clonotype: A much larger clonotype is one base distant, so this may be a read error. The chain joins TRBV20-1 to TRBJ2-1; no reliable D call. Germline V gene data show CDR1 as DFQATT and CDR2 as SNEGSKA (reference sequence). The V gene lost 3 bases and the J gene lost 0 bases, with 12 bases spanning the gap. This CDR3 has 15 residues. CDR3 amino acids: CSASHLASSYNEQFF. CDR3 nucleotides: TGCAGTGCTAGTCATTTGGCATCCTCCTACAATGAGCAGTTCTTC.

As to this clonotype: A read error may explain this, as a much larger clone is one base away. V is TRBV20-1 and J is TRBJ1-3; D ambiguous. Germline V gene data show CDR1 as DFQATT and CDR2 as SNEGSKA (reference sequence). The CDR3 is 9 amino acids. CDR3 DNA: TGCAGCCCCGAAGGCACCGTATATTTT. Its translation: CSPEGTVYF.

Regarding this clonotype: The junction and the germline gene differ at one end; a read error may be behind it. The CDR3 region has the DNA TGTGCCAGAAGTGCCGGACGGGCGAACACTGAAGCATTCTTT. Its translation: CARSAGRANTEAFF. The chain joins TRBV12-3 or TRBV12-4 to TRBJ1-1; the D is unclear. The CDR3 runs to 14 residues.

Worth noting for this clonotype: Because it lacks the conserved phenylalanine or tryptophan at the end, this CDR3 is likely a read error. It is unclear where the CDR3 begins or ends on the DNA, so no DNA is shown, and the CDR3 is as TCRdb lists it. The genes are TRBV6-6 and TRBJ1-2. The CDR3 spans 14 amino acids, including both terminal residues. The germline gives CDR1 MNHNY, CDR2 SVGAGI (reference sequence). CDR3 protein: CASSQRQANYGHTL.

With regard to this clonotype: This may arise from a read error, as a much more abundant clone is one base away. The chain joins TRBV28 to TRBJ2-3; TRBD2 matches 7 bases. CDR3 length: 16 amino acids. Germline CDR1 reads MDHEN; CDR2 reads SYDVKM. The CDR3 DNA follows: TGTGGCAGCAGCTCACCCGGGACTACCGGCACAGATACGCAGTATTTT. Its translation is CGSSSPGTTGTDTQYF.